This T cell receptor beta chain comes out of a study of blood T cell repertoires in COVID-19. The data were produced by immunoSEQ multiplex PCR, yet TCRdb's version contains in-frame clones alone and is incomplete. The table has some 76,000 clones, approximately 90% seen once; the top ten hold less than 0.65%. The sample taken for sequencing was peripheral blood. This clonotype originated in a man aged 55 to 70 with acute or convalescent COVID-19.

CDR3 in amino acids: CASSTDGDNTEAFF. The DNA of the CDR3 is TGTGCCAGCAGTACGGACGGGGATAACACTGAAGCTTTCTTT. This sequence joins TRBV6-5 and TRBJ1-1; D is unclear. This CDR3 is built from 14 residues. Trimming stripped 5 bases from V and 2 bases from J, with 12 bases between. Germline CDR1 reads MNHEY; CDR2 reads SVGAGI.